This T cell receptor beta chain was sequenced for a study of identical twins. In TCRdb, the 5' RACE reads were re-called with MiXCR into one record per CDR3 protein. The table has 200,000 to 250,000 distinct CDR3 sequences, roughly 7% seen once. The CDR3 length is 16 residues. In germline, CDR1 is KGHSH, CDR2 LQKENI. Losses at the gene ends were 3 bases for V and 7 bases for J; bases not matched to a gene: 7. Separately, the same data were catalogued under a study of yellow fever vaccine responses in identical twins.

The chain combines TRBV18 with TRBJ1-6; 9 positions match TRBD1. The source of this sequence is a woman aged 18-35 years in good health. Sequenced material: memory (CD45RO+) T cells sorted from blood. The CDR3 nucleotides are TGTGCCAGCTCACCGCAATCCGGGACAGGGAATTCACCCCTCCACTTT. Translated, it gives CASSPQSGTGNSPLHF.